The T cell receptor beta chain described here comes from a study of T-cell memory formation after mild COVID-19 (dated by TCRdb to 2020 to 2022). Study-wide context: TCR sequence clusters from the two donors were largely donor specific. In a couple of donors, T-cell clones that expanded and contracted after mild COVID-19 were tracked by sequencing TCRalpha and TCRbeta repertoires over time. Two young, previously healthy adult volunteers made up the cohort, one male and one female. Overall study outcomes, separate from this receptor: SARS-CoV-2 specificity of the second-wave clones peaking on day 37 was not confirmed. The study included only a couple of mild cases, and larger cohorts that include severe cases with pre-infection samples were judged to be necessary. The detection of some responding clones in pre-infection memory suggests that pre-existing cross-reactive memory T cells joined the SARS-CoV-2 response. Clones contracting from day 15 to 85 had balanced CD4/CD8 phenotypes, while a second wave expanding from day 15 to 37 was biased towards CD4+. Contracting CD4+ clones appeared mostly in the CM and EM memory subsets, whereas CD8+ clones were enriched in EMRA.

Cut back by 6 bases and 7 bases, the V and J ends lie 12 bases apart. The CDR3, from cysteine to phenylalanine, totals 12 residues. The sequence is cut down to CDR3 DNA, 36 bases in frame from base 1. This clonotype has more than one count but fewer than ten. The target of this receptor is not known. No quality values exist for individual bases; no much larger clone is one base distant. Ficoll-Paque density gradient centrifugation was used to isolate PBMCs. These reads were obtained on an Illumina NovaSeq 6000. cDNA libraries for TCRalpha and TCRbeta were prepared by 5'RACE using constant-segment primers, with sample barcodes and unique molecular identifiers added. Trizol reagent was used to extract RNA from every sample. The libraries were amplified in two PCR steps, and the second step added a second sample barcode and Illumina TruSeq adapters. The libraries were sequenced on an Illumina NovaSeq using 2 x 150 bp paired-end reads. Concerning the study's data processing: With migec v1.2.7, reads were demultiplexed and then collapsed into UMI-guided consensus sequences. Using mixcr v2.1.11, UMI consensuses were aligned to TRA and TRB V and J templates and then assembled into clonotypes. Expanded or contracted clonotypes were those called significant by both edgeR and NoisET, with noise models trained on biological replicates. For edgeR calls, the thresholds were a false discovery rate-adjusted p below 0.01 and a log2 fold-change of 1. PCA with hierarchical clustering of max-normalized trajectories of the 1000 most abundant clonotypes was used as exploratory dynamics analysis. Separately sequenced CD4+ and CD8+ repertoires were used to assign the CD4 or CD8 phenotype of responding clones. TCRdb reprocessed the public reads (quality trimming at Q25 with fastp, clone calling with MiXCR) and kept in-frame beta chains. A single entry per CDR3 protein holds the most common genes and DNA from its merged rows. TCRdb's processing, not the authors' own work, is the source of the V and J calls. In all, the sample holds 300,000 to 400,000 distinct CDR3 sequences, and 10% to 15% of those were seen once. The ten largest account for 20% to 25% of the sample.

The receptor comes from a man aged 18 to 29 who had mild COVID-19 (a few samples of this study predate the infection). The sample titles of this study are shuffled in the database, so cell type and time point are left out; the donor was told from shared clones. The rearranged chain carries TRBV12-3 or TRBV12-4 and TRBJ2-5; a confident D gene designation cannot be given. The sequenced material came from PBMCs or a T cell subset sorted from them (not recorded which). This receptor carries the CDR3 CASSKPAWTQYF. The nucleotides read TGTGCCAGCAGCAAGCCGGCTTGGACCCAGTACTTC.